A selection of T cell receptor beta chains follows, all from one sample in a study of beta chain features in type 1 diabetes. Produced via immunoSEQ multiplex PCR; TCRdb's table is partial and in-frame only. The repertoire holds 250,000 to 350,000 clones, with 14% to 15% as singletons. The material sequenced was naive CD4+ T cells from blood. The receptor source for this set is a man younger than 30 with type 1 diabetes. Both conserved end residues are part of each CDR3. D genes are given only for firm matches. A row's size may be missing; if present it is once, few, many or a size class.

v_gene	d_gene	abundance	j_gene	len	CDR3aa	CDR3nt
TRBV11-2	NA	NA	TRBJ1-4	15	CASSSQGRERKKLFF	TGTGCCAGCAGCTCTCAGGGCAGGGAAAGGAAAAAACTGTTTTTT
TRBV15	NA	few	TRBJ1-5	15	CATSRGNPSNQPQHF	TGTGCCACCAGCAGAGGTAATCCTAGCAATCAGCCCCAGCATTTT
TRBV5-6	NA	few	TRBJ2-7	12	CASSLGAGPHSF	TGTGCCAGCAGCTTGGGGGCGGGACCCCATAGTTTC
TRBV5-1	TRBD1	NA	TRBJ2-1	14	CASSLMAGGNEQFF	TGCGCCAGCAGCTTGATGGCAGGGGGCAATGAGCAGTTCTTC
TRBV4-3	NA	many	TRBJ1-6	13	CASSQGMGGILHF	TGCGCCAGCAGCCAAGGAATGGGAGGGATCCTCCACTTT
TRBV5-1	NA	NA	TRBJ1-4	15	CASSPQGTANEKLFF	TGCGCCAGCAGCCCCCAGGGTACGGCTAATGAAAAACTGTTTTTT
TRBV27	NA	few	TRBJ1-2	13	CASSLKGVYGYTF	TGTGCCAGCAGTTTAAAAGGGGTCTATGGCTACACCTTC
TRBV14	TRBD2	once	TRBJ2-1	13	CASSQDWEGEQFF	TGTGCCAGCAGCCAAGATTGGGAGGGGGAGCAGTTCTTC
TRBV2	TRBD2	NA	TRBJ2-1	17	CASGLVRTSGNFGEQFF	TGTGCCAGCGGCCTTGTTCGGACTAGCGGCAACTTTGGTGAGCAGTTCTTC
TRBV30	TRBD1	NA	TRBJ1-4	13	CAWSRQGNEKLFF	TGTGCCTGGAGTCGACAGGGGAATGAAAAACTGTTTTTT
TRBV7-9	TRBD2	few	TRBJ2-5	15	CASSFSGLAGETQYF	TGTGCCAGCAGCTTCTCCGGACTAGCGGGGGAGACCCAGTACTTC
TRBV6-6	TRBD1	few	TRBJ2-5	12	CASTLKDRGFHF	TGTGCCAGCACCCTGAAAGACAGGGGGTTTCACTTC
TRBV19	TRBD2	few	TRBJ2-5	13	CASKSSGGSTQYF	TGTGCCAGTAAATCCAGCGGGGGGTCTACCCAGTACTTC
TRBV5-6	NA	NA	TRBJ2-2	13	CASSWDIAGELFF	TGTGCCAGCAGCTGGGACATCGCCGGGGAGCTGTTTTTT
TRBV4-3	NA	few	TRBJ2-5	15	CASSQEGAYQETQYF	TGCGCCAGCAGCCAAGAAGGGGCTTACCAAGAGACCCAGTACTTC
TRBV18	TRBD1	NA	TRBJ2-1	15	CASSPPGQGDNEQFF	TGTGCCAGCTCACCACCGGGACAGGGGGACAATGAGCAGTTCTTC